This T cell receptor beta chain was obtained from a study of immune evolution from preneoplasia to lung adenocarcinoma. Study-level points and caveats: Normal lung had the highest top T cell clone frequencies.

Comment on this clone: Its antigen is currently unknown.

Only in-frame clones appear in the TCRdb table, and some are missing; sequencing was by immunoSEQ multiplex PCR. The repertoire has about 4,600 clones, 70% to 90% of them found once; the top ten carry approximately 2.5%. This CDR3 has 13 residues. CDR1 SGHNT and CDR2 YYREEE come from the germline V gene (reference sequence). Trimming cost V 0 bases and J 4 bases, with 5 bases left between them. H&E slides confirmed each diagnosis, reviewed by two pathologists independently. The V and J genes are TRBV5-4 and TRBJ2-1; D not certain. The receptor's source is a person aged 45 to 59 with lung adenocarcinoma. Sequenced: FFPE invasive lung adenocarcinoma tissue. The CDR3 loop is CASSLGQYNEQFF. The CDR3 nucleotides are TGTGCCAGCAGCTTGGGGCAGTACAATGAGCAGTTCTTC.